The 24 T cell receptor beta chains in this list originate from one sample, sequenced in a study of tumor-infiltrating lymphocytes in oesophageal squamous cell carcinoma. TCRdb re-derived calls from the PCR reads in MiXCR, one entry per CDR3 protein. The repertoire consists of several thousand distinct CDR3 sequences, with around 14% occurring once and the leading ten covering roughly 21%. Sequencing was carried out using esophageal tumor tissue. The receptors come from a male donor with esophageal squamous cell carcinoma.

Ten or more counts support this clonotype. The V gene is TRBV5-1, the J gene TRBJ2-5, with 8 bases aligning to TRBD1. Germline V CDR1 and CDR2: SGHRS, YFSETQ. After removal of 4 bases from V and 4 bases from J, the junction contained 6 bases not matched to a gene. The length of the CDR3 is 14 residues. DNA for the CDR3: TGCGCCAGCAGCCCGACAGGGGTTCGAGAGACCCAGTACTTC. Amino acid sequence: CASSPTGVRETQYF.

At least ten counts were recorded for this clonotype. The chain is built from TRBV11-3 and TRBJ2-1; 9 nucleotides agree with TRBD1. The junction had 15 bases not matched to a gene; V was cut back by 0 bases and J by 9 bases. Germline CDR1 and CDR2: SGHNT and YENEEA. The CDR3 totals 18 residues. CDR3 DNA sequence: TGTGCCAGCAGCTTAGATTGGCAGAACAGGGGGCGACCCAGTGAGCAGTTCTTC. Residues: CASSLDWQNRGRPSEQFF.

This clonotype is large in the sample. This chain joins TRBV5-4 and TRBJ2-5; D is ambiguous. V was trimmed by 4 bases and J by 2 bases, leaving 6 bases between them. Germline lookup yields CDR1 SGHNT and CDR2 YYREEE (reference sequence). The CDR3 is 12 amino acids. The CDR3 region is CASSSNQETQYF. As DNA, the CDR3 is TGTGCCAGCAGCAGTAATCAAGAGACCCAGTACTTC.

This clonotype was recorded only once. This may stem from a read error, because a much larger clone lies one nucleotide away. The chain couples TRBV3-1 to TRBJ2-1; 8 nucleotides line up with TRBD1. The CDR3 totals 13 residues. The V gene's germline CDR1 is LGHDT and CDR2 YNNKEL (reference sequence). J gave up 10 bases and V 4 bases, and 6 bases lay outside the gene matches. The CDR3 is CASSPGTGLEQFF. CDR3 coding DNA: TGTGCCAGCAGCCCCGGGACAGGCCTCGAGCAGTTCTTC.

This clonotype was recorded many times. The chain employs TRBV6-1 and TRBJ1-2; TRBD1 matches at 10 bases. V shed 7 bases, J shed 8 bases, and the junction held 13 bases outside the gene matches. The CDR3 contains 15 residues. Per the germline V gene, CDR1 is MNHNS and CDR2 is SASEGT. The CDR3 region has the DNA TGTGCCAGCACCCTTACGTTCGGACAGGGGGAAGGCTACACCTTC. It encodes CASTLTFGQGEGYTF.

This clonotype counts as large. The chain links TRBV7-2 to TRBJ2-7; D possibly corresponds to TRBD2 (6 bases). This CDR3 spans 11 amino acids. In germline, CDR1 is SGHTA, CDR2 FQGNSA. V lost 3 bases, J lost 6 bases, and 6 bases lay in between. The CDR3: CASSFGGEQYF. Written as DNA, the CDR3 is TGTGCCAGCAGCTTCGGGGGCGAGCAGTACTTC.

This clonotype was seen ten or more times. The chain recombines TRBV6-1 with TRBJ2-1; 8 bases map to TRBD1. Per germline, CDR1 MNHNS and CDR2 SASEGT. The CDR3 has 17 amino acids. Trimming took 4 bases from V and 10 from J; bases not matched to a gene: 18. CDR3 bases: TGTGCCAGCAGTGTAGGACAGGGTTTTATTGGCACCTACGAGCAGTTCTTC. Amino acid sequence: CASSVGQGFIGTYEQFF.

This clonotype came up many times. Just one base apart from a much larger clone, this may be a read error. In DNA, the CDR3 is TGTGCCAGCAGTTGGTGGCCTGAGAACACCGGGGAGCTGTATTTT. It codes for CASSWWPENTGELYF. This chain connects TRBV12-3 or TRBV12-4 to TRBJ2-3; TRBD2 is a possible D gene (5 bases). Trimming removed 4 bases at V and 14 bases at J, with 25 bases between. CDR3 length: 15 residues.

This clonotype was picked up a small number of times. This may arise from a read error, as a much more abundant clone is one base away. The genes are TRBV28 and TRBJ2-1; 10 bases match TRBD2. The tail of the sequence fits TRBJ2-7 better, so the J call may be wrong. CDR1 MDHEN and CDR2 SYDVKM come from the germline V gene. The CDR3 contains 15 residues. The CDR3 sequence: CASSPLAGVYNEQYF. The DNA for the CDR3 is TGTGCCAGCAGTCCCCTAGCGGGGGTGTACAATGAGCAGTACTTC.

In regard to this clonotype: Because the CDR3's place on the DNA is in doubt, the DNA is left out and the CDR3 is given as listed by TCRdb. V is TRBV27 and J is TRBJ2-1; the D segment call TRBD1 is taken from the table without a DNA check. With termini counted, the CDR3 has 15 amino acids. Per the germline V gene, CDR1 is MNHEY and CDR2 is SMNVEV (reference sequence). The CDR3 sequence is CASSPGTELWLHLRF.

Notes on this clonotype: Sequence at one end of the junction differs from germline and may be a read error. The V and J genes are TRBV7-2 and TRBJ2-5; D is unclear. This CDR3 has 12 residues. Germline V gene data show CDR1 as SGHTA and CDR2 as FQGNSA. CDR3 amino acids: CASISVRYGQYF. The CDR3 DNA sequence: TGTGCGAGCATCTCGGTTCGATATGGGCAGTACTTC.

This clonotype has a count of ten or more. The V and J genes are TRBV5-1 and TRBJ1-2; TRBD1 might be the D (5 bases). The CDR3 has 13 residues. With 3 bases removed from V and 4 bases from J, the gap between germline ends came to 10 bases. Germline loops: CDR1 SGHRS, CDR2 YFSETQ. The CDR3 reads CASSWGPLYGYTF. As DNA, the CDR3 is TGCGCCAGCAGCTGGGGACCGCTCTATGGCTACACCTTC.

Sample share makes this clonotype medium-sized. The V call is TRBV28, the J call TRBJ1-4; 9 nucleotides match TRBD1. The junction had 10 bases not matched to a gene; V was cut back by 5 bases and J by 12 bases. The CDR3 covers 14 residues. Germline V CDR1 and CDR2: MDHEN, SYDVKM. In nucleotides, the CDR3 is TGTGCCAGCAGTCACCCGGGACAGGGAAGGGAACTGTTTTTT. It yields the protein CASSHPGQGRELFF.

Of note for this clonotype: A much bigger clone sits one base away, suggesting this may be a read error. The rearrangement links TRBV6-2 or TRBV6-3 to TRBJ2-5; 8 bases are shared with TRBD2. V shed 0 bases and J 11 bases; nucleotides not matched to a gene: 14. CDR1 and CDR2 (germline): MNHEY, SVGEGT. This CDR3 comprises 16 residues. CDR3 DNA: TGTGCCAGCAGTTACTCTGTTAGCGGGACTTACAATGAGCAGTACTTC. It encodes CASSYSVSGTYNEQYF.

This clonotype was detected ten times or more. In DNA form, the CDR3 reads TGCGCCAGCAGCTTGGCCTCTGGGGAGTGGACTGAAGCTTTCTTT. This sequence encodes CASSLASGEWTEAFF. This chain uses TRBV5-1 with TRBJ1-1; D ambiguous. The CDR3 loop spans 15 amino acids. The ends were cut back, 0 bases at V and 5 bases at J, with 14 bases in the middle. Germline assignment: CDR1 SGHRS and CDR2 YFSETQ.

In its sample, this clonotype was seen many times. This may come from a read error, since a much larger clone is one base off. In nucleotides, the CDR3 is TGTGCCAGCAGCTTGTTACTAGCGGGGGCCTACAATGAGCAGTACTTC. Translation gives CASSLLLAGAYNEQYF. The chain carries TRBV5-8 and TRBJ2-1; 11 bases align to TRBD2. The DNA end favors TRBJ2-7, so the J call may be wrong. Germline values: CDR1 SGHTS, CDR2 YDEGEE. CDR3 size: 16 residues.

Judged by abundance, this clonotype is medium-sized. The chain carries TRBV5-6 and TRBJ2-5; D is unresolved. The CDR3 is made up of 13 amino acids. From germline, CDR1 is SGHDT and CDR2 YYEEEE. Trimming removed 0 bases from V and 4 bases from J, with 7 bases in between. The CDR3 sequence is CASSLASRETQYF. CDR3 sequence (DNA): TGTGCCAGCAGCTTGGCCAGTCGAGAGACCCAGTACTTC.

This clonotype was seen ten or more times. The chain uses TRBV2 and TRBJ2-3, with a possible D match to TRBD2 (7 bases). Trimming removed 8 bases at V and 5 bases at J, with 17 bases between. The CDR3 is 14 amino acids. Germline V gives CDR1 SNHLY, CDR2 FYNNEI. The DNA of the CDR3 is TGTGCCAGCGACTTCGGGGGGCGCATAGATACGCAGTATTTT. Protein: CASDFGGRIDTQYF.

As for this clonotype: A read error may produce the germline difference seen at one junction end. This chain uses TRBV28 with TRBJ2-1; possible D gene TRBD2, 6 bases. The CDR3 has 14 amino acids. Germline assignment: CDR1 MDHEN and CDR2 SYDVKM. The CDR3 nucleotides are TGTGCCAGCAGTTTGAGGGCGGACTACAATGAGCAGTTATTC. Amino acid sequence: CASSLRADYNEQLF.

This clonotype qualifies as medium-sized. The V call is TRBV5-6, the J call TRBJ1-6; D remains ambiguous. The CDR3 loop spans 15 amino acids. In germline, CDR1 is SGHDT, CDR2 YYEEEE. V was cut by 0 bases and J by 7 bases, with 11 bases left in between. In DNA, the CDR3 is TGTGCCAGCAGCTTGGAGGGCAGCGGCAATTCACCCCTCCACTTT. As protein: CASSLEGSGNSPLHF.

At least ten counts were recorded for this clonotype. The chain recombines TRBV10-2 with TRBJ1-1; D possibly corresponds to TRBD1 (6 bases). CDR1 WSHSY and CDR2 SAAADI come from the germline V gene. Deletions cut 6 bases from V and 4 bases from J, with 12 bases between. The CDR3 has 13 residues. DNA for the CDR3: TGCGCCAGCAGACAGGGCTGGGGCACTGAAGCTTTCTTT. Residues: CASRQGWGTEAFF.

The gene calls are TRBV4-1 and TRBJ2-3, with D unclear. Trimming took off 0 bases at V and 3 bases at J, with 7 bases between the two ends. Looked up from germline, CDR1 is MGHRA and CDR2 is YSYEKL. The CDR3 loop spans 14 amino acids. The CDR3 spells CASSQEVPTDTQYF. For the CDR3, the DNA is TGCGCCAGCAGCCAAGAGGTCCCGACAGATACGCAGTATTTT.

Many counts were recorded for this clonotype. CDR3 sequence (DNA): TGTGCCACGGAGCAACAAGAGACCCAGTACTTC. It encodes CATEQQETQYF. The chain couples TRBV19 to TRBJ2-5; D gene ambiguous. There are 11 residues in the CDR3. V gave up 10 bases and J gave up 2 bases, with 8 bases separating them. Germline assignment: CDR1 LNHDA and CDR2 SQIVND (reference sequence).

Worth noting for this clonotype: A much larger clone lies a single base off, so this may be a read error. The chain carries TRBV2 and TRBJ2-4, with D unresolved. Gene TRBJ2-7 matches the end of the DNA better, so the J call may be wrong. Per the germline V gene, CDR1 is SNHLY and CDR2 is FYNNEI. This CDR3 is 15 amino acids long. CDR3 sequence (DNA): TGTACCAGCAGTGAAGCTGGACGAGGAAGCCACGAGCAGTACTTC. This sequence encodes CTSSEAGRGSHEQYF.